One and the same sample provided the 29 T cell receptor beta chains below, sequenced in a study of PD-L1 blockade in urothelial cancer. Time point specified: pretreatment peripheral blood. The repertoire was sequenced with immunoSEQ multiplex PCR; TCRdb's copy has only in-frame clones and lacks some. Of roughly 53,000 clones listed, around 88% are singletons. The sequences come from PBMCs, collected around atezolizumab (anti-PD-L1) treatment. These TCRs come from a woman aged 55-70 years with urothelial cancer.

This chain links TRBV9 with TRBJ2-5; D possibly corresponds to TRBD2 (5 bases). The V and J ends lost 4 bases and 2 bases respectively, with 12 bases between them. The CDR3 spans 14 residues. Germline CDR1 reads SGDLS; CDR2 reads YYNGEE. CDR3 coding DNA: TGTGCCAGCAGCCTAGACCTAGCACAAGAGACCCAGTACTTC. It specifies CASSLDLAQETQYF.

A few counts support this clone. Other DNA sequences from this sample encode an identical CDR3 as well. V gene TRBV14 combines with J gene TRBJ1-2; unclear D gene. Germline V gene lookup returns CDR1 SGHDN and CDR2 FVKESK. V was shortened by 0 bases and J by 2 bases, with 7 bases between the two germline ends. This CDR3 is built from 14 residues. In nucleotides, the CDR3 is TGTGCCAGCAGCCAAGATTGGGCAAACTATGGCTACACCTTC. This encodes CASSQDWANYGYTF.

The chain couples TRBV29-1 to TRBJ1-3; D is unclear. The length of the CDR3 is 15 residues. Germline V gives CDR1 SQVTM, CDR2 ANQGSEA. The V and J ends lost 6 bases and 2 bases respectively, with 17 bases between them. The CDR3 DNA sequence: TGCAGCGTCGGTGGTGAGGCTTGGACTGGAAACACCATATATTTT. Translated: CSVGGEAWTGNTIYF.

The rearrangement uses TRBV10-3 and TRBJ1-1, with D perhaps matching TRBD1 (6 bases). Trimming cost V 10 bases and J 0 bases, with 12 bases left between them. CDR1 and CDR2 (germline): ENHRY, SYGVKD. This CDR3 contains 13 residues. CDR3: CATRGTLNTEAFF. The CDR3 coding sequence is TGTGCCACAAGGGGGACCTTGAACACTGAAGCTTTCTTT.

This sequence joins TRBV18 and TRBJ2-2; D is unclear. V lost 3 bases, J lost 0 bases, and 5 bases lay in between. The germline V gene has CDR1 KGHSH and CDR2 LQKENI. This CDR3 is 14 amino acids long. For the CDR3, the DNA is TGTGCCAGCTCACCCTCGGCGAACACCGGGGAGCTGTTTTTT. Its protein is CASSPSANTGELFF.

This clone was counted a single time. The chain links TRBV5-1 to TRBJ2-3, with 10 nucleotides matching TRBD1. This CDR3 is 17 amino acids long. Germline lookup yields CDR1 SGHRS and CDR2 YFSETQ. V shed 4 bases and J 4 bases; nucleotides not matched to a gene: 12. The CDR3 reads CASSPFSPGQGPDTQYF. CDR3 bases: TGCGCCAGCAGCCCCTTTTCTCCGGGACAGGGGCCAGATACGCAGTATTTT.

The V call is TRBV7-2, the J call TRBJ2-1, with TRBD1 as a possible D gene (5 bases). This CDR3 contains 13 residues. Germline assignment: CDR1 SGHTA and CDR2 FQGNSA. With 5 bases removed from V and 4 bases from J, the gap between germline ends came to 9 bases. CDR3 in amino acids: CASSHGHYNEQFF. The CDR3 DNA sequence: TGTGCCAGCAGCCACGGACATTACAATGAGCAGTTCTTC.

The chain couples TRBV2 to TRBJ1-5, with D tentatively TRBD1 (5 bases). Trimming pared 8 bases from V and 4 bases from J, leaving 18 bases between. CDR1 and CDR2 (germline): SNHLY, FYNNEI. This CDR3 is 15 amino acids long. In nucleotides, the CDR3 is TGTGCCAGCTCTGGCGGCAGGGCTACGAATCAGCCCCAGCATTTT. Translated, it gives CASSGGRATNQPQHF.

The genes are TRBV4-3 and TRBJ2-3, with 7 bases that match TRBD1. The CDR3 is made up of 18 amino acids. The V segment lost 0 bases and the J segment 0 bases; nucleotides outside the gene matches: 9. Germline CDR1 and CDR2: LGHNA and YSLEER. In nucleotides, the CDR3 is TGCGCCAGCAGCCAAGATCTCCCCGACAGGGAGAGCACAGATACGCAGTATTTT. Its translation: CASSQDLPDRESTDTQYF.

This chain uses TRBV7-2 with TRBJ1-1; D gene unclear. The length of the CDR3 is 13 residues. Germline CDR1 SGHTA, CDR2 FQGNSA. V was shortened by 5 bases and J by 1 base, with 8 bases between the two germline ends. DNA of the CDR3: TGTGCCAGCAGCCCTACAGCGAACACTGAAGCTTTCTTT. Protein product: CASSPTANTEAFF.

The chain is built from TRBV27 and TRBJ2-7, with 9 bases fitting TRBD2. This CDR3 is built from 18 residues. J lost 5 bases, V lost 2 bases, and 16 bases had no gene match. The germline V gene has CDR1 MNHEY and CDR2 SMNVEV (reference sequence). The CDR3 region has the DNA TGTGCCAGCAGTTTAAGTTCGACTAGCGGAACCAGGAGGGACGAGCAGTACTTC. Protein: CASSLSSTSGTRRDEQYF.

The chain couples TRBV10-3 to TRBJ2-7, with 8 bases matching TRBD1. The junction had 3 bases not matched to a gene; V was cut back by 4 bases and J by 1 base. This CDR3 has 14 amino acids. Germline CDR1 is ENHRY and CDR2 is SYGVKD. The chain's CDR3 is CAISATGVSYEQYF. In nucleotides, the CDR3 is TGTGCCATCAGTGCGACAGGGGTGTCCTACGAGCAGTACTTC.

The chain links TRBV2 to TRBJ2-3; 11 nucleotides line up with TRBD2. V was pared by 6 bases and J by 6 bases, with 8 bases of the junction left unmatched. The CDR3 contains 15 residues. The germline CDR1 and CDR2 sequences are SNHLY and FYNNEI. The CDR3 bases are TGTGCCAGCAGGGACCTTAGCGGGGGGGTGGATACGCAGTATTTT. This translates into CASRDLSGGVDTQYF.

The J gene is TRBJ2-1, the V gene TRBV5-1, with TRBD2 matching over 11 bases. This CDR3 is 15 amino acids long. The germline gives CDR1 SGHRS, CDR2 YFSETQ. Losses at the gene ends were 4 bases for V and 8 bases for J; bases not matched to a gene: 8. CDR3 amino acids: CASSPGLAVSDEQFF. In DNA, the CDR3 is TGCGCCAGCAGCCCGGGACTAGCGGTTTCGGATGAGCAGTTCTTC.

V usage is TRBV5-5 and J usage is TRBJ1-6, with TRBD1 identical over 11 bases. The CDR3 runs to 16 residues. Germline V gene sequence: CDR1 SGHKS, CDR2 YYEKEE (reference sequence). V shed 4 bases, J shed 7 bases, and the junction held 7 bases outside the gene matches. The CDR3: CASSRPGQGENSPLHF. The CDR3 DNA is TGTGCCAGCAGCCGACCGGGACAGGGGGAAAATTCACCCCTCCACTTT.

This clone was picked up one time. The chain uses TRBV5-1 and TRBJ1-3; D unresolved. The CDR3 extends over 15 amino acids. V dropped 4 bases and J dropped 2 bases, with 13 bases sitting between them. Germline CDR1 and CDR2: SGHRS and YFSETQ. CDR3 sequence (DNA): TGCGCCAGCAGCCCCGGTTCGAGGGCTGGAAACACCATATATTTT. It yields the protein CASSPGSRAGNTIYF.

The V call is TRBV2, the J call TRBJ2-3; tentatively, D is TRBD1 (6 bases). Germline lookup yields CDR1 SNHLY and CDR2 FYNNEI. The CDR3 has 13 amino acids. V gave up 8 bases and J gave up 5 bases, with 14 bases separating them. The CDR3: CASVRTELDTQYF. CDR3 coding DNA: TGTGCCAGCGTCAGGACAGAACTAGATACGCAGTATTTT.

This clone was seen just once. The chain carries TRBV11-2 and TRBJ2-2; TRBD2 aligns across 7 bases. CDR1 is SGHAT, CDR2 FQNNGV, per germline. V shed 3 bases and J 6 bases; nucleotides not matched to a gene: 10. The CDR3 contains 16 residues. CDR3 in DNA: TGTGCCAGCAGCTTTCCTGGACTAGTAGGGGCCGGGGAGCTGTTTTTT. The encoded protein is CASSFPGLVGAGELFF. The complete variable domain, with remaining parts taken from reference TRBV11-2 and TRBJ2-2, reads EAGVAQSPRYKIIEKRQSVAFWCNPISGHATLYWYQQILGQGPKLLIQFQNNGVVDDSQLPKDRFSAERLKGVDSTLKIQPAKLEDSAVYLCASSFPGLVGAGELFFGEGSRLTVL.

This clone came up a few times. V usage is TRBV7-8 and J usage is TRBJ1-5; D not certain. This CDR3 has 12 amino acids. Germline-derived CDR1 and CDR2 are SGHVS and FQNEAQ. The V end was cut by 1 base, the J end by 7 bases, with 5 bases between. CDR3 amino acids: CASSLGAQPQHF. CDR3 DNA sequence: TGTGCCAGCAGCTTAGGGGCCCAGCCCCAGCATTTT.

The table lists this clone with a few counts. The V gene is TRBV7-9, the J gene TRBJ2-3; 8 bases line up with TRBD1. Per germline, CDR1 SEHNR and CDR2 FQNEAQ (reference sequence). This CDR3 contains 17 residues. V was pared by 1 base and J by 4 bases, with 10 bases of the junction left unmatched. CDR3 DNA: TGTGCCAGCAGCTTAGTATTCCGGACAGGGTGGTCAGATACGCAGTATTTT. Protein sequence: CASSLVFRTGWSDTQYF.

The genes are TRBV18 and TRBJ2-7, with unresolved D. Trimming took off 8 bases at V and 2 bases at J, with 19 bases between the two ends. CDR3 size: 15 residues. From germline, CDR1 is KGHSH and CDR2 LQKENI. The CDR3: CASRQLPDGAYEQYF. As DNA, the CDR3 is TGTGCCAGCCGCCAGCTCCCCGACGGAGCCTACGAGCAGTACTTC.

In DNA form, the CDR3 reads TGCAGCGTGACCCCGGGACAGGGCACGATCGGGCAGTACTTC. This codes for CSVTPGQGTIGQYF. The chain carries TRBV29-1 and TRBJ2-7; 9 bases are shared with TRBD1. Germline V gives CDR1 SQVTM, CDR2 ANQGSEA. The V and J ends lost 6 bases and 9 bases, in that order; junction bases with no gene match: 15. CDR3 length equals 14 residues.

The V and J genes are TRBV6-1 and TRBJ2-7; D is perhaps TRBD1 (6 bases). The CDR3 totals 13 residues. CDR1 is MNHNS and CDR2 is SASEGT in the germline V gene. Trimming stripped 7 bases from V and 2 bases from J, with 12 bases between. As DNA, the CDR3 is TGTGCCAGCACTCGGACAGTTACCTACGAGCAGTACTTC. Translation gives CASTRTVTYEQYF.

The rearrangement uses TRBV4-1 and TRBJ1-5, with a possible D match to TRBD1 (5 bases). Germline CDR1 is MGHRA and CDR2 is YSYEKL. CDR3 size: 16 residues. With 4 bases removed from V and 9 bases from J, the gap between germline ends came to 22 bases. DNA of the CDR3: TGCGCCAGCAGCCTATTCGGCGGGACCCTCGGGTGGCCCCAGCATTTT. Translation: CASSLFGGTLGWPQHF.

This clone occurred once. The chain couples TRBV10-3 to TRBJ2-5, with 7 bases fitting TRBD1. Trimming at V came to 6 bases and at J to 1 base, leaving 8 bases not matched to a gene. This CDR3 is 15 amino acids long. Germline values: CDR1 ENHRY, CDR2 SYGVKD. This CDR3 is CAIRDATGAQETQYF. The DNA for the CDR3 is TGTGCCATCAGGGATGCAACAGGGGCCCAAGAGACCCAGTACTTC.

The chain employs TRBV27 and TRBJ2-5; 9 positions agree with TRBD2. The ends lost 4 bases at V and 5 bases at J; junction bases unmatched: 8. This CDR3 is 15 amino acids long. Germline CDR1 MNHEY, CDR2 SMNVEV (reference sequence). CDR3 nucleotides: TGTGCCAGCAGTTCACTCAGCGGGAGGAAGGAGACCCAGTACTTC. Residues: CASSSLSGRKETQYF.

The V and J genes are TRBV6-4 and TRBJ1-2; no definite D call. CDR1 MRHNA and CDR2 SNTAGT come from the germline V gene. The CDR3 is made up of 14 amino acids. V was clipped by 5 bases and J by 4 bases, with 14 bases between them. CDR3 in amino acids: CASSPGGQPYGYTF. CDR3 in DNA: TGTGCCAGCAGTCCCGGCGGCCAGCCCTATGGCTACACCTTC.

The CDR3 DNA follows: TGTGCCACCAGCAGAGGATTAAACAGCCCTAATGAAAAACTGTTTTTT. Its protein is CATSRGLNSPNEKLFF. This chain uses TRBV15 with TRBJ1-4; D is ambiguous. Per germline, CDR1 LNHNV and CDR2 YYDKDF (reference sequence). CDR3 size: 16 residues. Trimming shortened V by 1 base and J by 3 bases, and 12 bases separated the two germline ends.

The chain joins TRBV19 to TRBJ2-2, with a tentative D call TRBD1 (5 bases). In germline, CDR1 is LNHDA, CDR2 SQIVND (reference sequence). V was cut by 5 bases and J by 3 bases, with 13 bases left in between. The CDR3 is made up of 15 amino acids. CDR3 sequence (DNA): TGTGCCAGTAGTTGGGCAGGGTTGGACACCGGGGAGCTGTTTTTT. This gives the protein CASSWAGLDTGELFF.